Below, 14 T cell receptor beta chains from the same sample are listed, as sequenced in a study of blood T cell repertoires in COVID-19. The method was immunoSEQ multiplex PCR; TCRdb's version includes in-frame clones alone and lacks a portion of them. Of about 70,000 clones listed, 80% to 95% are singletons. What was sequenced was peripheral blood. Source of these receptors: a man in his forties or fifties with COVID-19, enrolled during active disease.

This clone came up a few times. The CDR3 loop is CASLTGYNSPLHF. CDR3 nucleotides: TGTGCCAGCCTTACAGGCTATAATTCACCCCTCCACTTT. This chain uses TRBV6-5 with TRBJ1-6, with a weak D call TRBD1 (5 bases). CDR1 and CDR2 from the germline V gene are MNHEY and SVGAGI. The CDR3 is 13 amino acids. V gave up 8 bases and J gave up 3 bases, with 8 bases separating them.

The V call is TRBV4-1, the J call TRBJ1-2, with a possible D match to TRBD1 (5 bases). The CDR3 extends over 13 amino acids. V lost 8 bases to trimming and J lost 8 bases, with 18 bases between them. Germline-derived CDR1 and CDR2 are MGHRA and YSYEKL. CDR3 protein: CASGTDGRGGYTF. In DNA, the CDR3 is TGCGCCAGCGGGACTGACGGTCGAGGGGGCTACACCTTC.

In nucleotides, the CDR3 is TGTGCCACCAGCAGAGATATTGGCGGGGGTAGGGCAGATACGCAGTATTTT. Translating it yields CATSRDIGGGRADTQYF. The J gene is TRBJ2-3, the V gene TRBV15; 7 nucleotides align to TRBD2. CDR1 LNHNV and CDR2 YYDKDF come from the germline V gene (reference sequence). V was pared by 0 bases and J by 4 bases, with 10 bases of the junction left unmatched. CDR3 length: 17 residues.

V is TRBV18 and J is TRBJ2-5; D call uncertain. This CDR3 is 13 amino acids long. The V end lost 3 bases, the J end lost 2 bases, and 7 bases lay between the germline ends. CDR1 is KGHSH, CDR2 LQKENI, per germline. CDR3 residues: CASSPARQETQYF. The CDR3 nucleotides read TGTGCCAGCTCACCTGCCAGACAAGAGACCCAGTACTTC.

This chain links TRBV5-6 with TRBJ2-2, with 8 bases aligning to TRBD2. Trimming at V came to 0 bases and at J to 5 bases, leaving 15 bases not matched to a gene. Germline V lookup: CDR1 SGHDT, CDR2 YYEEEE. The CDR3 has 19 amino acids. The CDR3: CASSLAPTGGPMGTGELFF. In DNA form, the CDR3 reads TGTGCCAGCAGCTTGGCGCCGACGGGAGGGCCGATGGGGACCGGGGAGCTGTTTTTT.

This chain connects TRBV11-2 to TRBJ2-1, with 7 nucleotides matching TRBD2. The CDR3 is 15 residues long. Trimming cost V 5 bases and J 3 bases; bases outside gene matches: 7. CDR1 is SGHAT, CDR2 FQNNGV, per germline. CDR3 amino acids: CASSRSGTGYNEQFF. The CDR3 nucleotides are TGTGCCAGCAGCCGAAGCGGGACCGGCTACAATGAGCAGTTCTTC. Using reference TRBV11-2 and TRBJ2-1 for the parts outside the CDR3, the full variable domain is EAGVAQSPRYKIIEKRQSVAFWCNPISGHATLYWYQQILGQGPKLLIQFQNNGVVDDSQLPKDRFSAERLKGVDSTLKIQPAKLEDSAVYLCASSRSGTGYNEQFFGPGTRLTVL.

This clone was observed once. The V and J genes are TRBV18 and TRBJ1-6, with D perhaps TRBD1 (6 bases). Germline values: CDR1 KGHSH, CDR2 LQKENI. The CDR3 spans 15 residues. Trimming shortened V by 0 bases and J by 10 bases, and 13 bases separated the two germline ends. This CDR3 is CASSPPPGGWSPLHF. CDR3 bases: TGTGCCAGCTCACCACCCCCTGGGGGCTGGTCACCCCTCCACTTT.

V usage is TRBV2 and J usage is TRBJ2-3; no definite D call. Germline V CDR1 and CDR2: SNHLY, FYNNEI. The V end lost 2 bases, the J end lost 4 bases, and 4 bases lay between the germline ends. The CDR3 consists of 12 residues. The CDR3 spells CASSELADTQYF. The CDR3 coding sequence is TGTGCCAGCAGTGAACTAGCAGATACGCAGTATTTT.

The chain uses TRBV7-6 and TRBJ2-1, with TRBD2 identical over 11 bases. Germline CDR1 SGHVS, CDR2 FNYEAQ. Losses at the gene ends were 6 bases for V and 9 bases for J; bases not matched to a gene: 7. This CDR3 region has 14 residues. The DNA for the CDR3 is TGTGCCAGCAGTATACTAGCGGGAGTCAGTGAGCAGTTCTTC. Its protein product is CASSILAGVSEQFF.

The CDR3 loop reads CASSREGSGNTIYF. CDR3 bases: TGTGCCAGCAGCCGGGAGGGCTCTGGAAACACCATATATTTT. The chain combines TRBV9 with TRBJ1-3; D ambiguous. The CDR3 totals 14 residues. Germline-derived CDR1 and CDR2 are SGDLS and YYNGEE. V lost 4 bases, J lost 0 bases, and 8 bases lay in between.

The gene calls are TRBV2 and TRBJ1-3, with TRBD1 matching 9 bases. The germline gives CDR1 SNHLY, CDR2 FYNNEI. The CDR3 is made up of 15 amino acids. The V segment lost 4 bases and the J segment 0 bases; nucleotides outside the gene matches: 1. CDR3 sequence (DNA): TGTGCCAGCAGTGGGGACAGGGCCTCTGGAAACACCATATATTTT. Residues: CASSGDRASGNTIYF. Filled out from reference TRBV2 and TRBJ1-3, the complete variable domain reads EPEVTQTPSHQVTQMGQEVILRCVPISNHLYFYWYRQILGQKVEFLVSFYNNEISEKSEIFDDQFSVERPDGSNFTLKIRSTKLEDSAMYFCASSGDRASGNTIYFGEGSWLTVV.

This chain joins TRBV6-5 and TRBJ2-7; TRBD1 agrees at 9 bases. Unmatched junction bases numbered 8, after V lost 4 bases and J lost 4 bases. Germline V gene lookup returns CDR1 MNHEY and CDR2 SVGAGI. The CDR3 contains 15 residues. The CDR3, as DNA: TGTGCCAGCAGTTCACCTAGACAGGGGGTATACGAGCAGTACGTC. Translating gives CASSSPRQGVYEQYV.

The rearrangement joins TRBV13 to TRBJ2-7, with TRBD2 matching over 7 bases. Germline V CDR1 and CDR2: PRHDT, FYEKMQ (reference sequence). V lost 4 bases to trimming and J lost 7 bases; unmatched junction nucleotides: 13. The CDR3 sequence is 15 residues long. CDR3 region: CASSSSTSYREEQYV. For the CDR3, the DNA is TGTGCCAGCAGCTCCTCGACTAGCTATAGAGAAGAGCAGTACGTC.

This chain's CDR3 is CASSLTGAAGNTIYF. The DNA for the CDR3 is TGTGCCAGCAGCTTGACAGGGGCAGCTGGAAACACCATATATTTT. The genes are TRBV13 and TRBJ1-3; 8 bases line up with TRBD1. The CDR3 is made up of 15 amino acids. CDR1 and CDR2 from the germline V gene are PRHDT and FYEKMQ (reference sequence). Losses at the gene ends were 3 bases for V and 2 bases for J; bases not matched to a gene: 3. Full variable domain (missing parts from reference TRBV13 and TRBJ1-3): AAGVIQSPRHLIKEKRETATLKCYPIPRHDTVYWYQQGPGQDPQFLISFYEKMQSDKGSIPDRFSAQQFSDYHSELNMSSLELGDSALYFCASSLTGAAGNTIYFGEGSWLTVV.